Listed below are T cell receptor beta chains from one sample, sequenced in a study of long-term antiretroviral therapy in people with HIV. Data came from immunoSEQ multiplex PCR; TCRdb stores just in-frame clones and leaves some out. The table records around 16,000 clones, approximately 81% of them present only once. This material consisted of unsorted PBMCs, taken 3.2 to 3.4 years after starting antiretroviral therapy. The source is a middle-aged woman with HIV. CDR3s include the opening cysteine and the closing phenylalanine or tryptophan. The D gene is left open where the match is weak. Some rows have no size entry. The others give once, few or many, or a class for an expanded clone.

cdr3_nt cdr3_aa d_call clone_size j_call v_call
TGTGCCAGCAGTGCTTTAGTGGGGTCCAATGAGCAGTTCTTC CASSALVGSNEQFF . few TRBJ2-1 TRBV2
TGTGCCAGCAGCTCCCAAACCGGGACAGCTTACACTGAAGCTTTCTTT CASSSQTGTAYTEAFF TRBD1 . TRBJ1-1 TRBV5-5
TGTGCCATCAGTGGTGGGACCTTAGGGGGTGAAAAACTGTTTTTT CAISGGTLGGEKLFF . . TRBJ1-4 TRBV10-3
TGTGCCAGCAGCTTGAACCCAGATACGCAGTATTTT CASSLNPDTQYF . . TRBJ2-3 TRBV5-6
TGCGCCAGCAGCCAGGACTTACCAGGACAGCTCCTCTCCTACGAGCAGTACTTC CASSQDLPGQLLSYEQYF . . TRBJ2-7 TRBV4-3
TGTGCCAGCAGCTCCAGGACTAGCGGGGGGGTAGTCGGGTCGCGGCAGTTCTTC CASSSRTSGGVVGSRQFF TRBD2 . TRBJ2-1 TRBV5-8
TGTGCCAGCAGCTCAGGACCCCAACGGGGTCAGCCCCAGCATTTT CASSSGPQRGQPQHF . . TRBJ1-5 TRBV7-2
TGTGCCAGCAGCCTCCGGTCCGGGGAGGACACCATATATTTT CASSLRSGEDTIYF . . TRBJ1-3 TRBV7-9
TGTGCCAGCTCACCACAGGACAGGGTAATGCGCGGCTACACCTTC CASSPQDRVMRGYTF TRBD1 few TRBJ1-2 TRBV18
TGTGCCAGCAGCTCCCACTGGGACCTTTTTGGCACAGATACGCAGTATTTT CASSSHWDLFGTDTQYF . . TRBJ2-3 TRBV7-9
TGTGCCAGCAGCTTGGTCGGGGTTCGCGGGGACTACACCTTC CASSLVGVRGDYTF . . TRBJ1-2 TRBV5-4
TGTGCCAGCAGTGCCCGACAGGGCGTACCCCTCCACTTT CASSARQGVPLHF TRBD1 few TRBJ1-6 TRBV2
TGTGCCACCAGCCTGATGACGGGGGCCCCCGCGGGCTACACCTTC CATSLMTGAPAGYTF . . TRBJ1-2 TRBV15
TGTGCCAGCAGCGTAGCATCGACAGGGGCACCATGGATATCACCCCTCCACTTT CASSVASTGAPWISPLHF TRBD1 . TRBJ1-6 TRBV9
TGTGCCAGCTCACTCAGGGAAGCGAGTACCGGGGAGCTGTTTTTT CASSLREASTGELFF . . TRBJ2-2 TRBV18
TGTGCCAGCTCACCAGGAGGAGGGGAAGGCTACACCTTC CASSPGGGEGYTF . . TRBJ1-2 TRBV18
TGCGCCAGCAGCCGCGACAACACAGGGGCGAGGAGCTATGGCTACACCTTC CASSRDNTGARSYGYTF TRBD1 . TRBJ1-2 TRBV4-3
TGTGCCTGGAGTGCCGGGTTGAGCACAGATACGCAGTATTTT CAWSAGLSTDTQYF . . TRBJ2-3 TRBV30
TGTGCCAGCAGTAGTTGGGGAAAGGATTCACCCCTCCACTTT CASSSWGKDSPLHF . . TRBJ1-6 TRBV27
TGTGCCAGCAGCTTCCGGACCAGAGAGACCCAGTACTTC CASSFRTRETQYF . . TRBJ2-5 TRBV7-6
TGCGCCAGCAGCTTGGAGGGAACAGGGGTGCAGCCCCAGCATTTT CASSLEGTGVQPQHF TRBD1 . TRBJ1-5 TRBV5-1
TGTGCCAGCAGCCCGGGACCGACAAATTCACCCCTCCACTTT CASSPGPTNSPLHF . . TRBJ1-6 TRBV7-8
TGTGCCAGCAGCCGGCGGGGGGCCAATGAGCAGTTCTTC CASSRRGANEQFF TRBD2 once TRBJ2-1 TRBV13
TGCAGCGTTGATTCAGGGGGCGTATACGAGCAGTACTTC CSVDSGGVYEQYF TRBD1 once TRBJ2-7 TRBV29-1
TGTGCCAGCAGCCCGCAAGGGACAGGGGTGACTGAAGCTTTCTTT CASSPQGTGVTEAFF TRBD1 once TRBJ1-1 TRBV9
TGCGCCAGCAGCCAAGGAGGGAACTCTGGGGCCAACGTCCTGACTTTC CASSQGGNSGANVLTF . . TRBJ2-6 TRBV4-3
TGTGCCAGCAGTTACCGCGCAGGGAATCAGCCCCAGCATTTT CASSYRAGNQPQHF . . TRBJ1-5 TRBV6-5
TGCGCCAGCAGCTTGGCCAACTACCAAAGCTACGAGCAGTACTTC CASSLANYQSYEQYF . . TRBJ2-7 TRBV5-1
TGTGCCAGCAGCTTTGGGGACGGGCAGTACTTC CASSFGDGQYF . . TRBJ2-7 TRBV7-9
TGTGCCAGCAGCCTCCATGGACTAGCGGCCGTGCGGGAGACCCAGTACTTC CASSLHGLAAVRETQYF TRBD2 . TRBJ2-5 TRBV7-2
TGCAGCGCCGGGGACAGGGAGTACTATGGCTACACCTTC CSAGDREYYGYTF TRBD1 . TRBJ1-2 TRBV29-1
TGCGCCAGCCGCGGGAACGCGGGACAAGAGACCCAGTACTTC CASRGNAGQETQYF . . TRBJ2-5 TRBV5-1
TGTGCCAGCAGCGCAAGAGCGGATACGCAGTATTTT CASSARADTQYF . . TRBJ2-3 TRBV7-2
TGCAGCGGCGCCCACAGGGAAGAGACCCAGTACTTC CSGAHREETQYF . . TRBJ2-5 TRBV29-1
TGCGCCAGCAGCCAAGACAGGGGACAGACCCAGTACTTC CASSQDRGQTQYF . once TRBJ2-5 TRBV4-3
TGTGCCAGCAGCTCGTTAACTAGCGGGGGACACGAGACCCAGTACTTC CASSSLTSGGHETQYF TRBD2 . TRBJ2-5 TRBV5-4
TGTGCCTGGGGGATGATGGAGGTTGAGCAGTTCTTC CAWGMMEVEQFF . . TRBJ2-1 TRBV30
TGTGCCAGCAGCGCCACACGGGCACAAGCTTTCTTT CASSATRAQAFF . . TRBJ1-1 TRBV5-6
TGTGCCAGCAGCCTGCGGACAGGGAGCGCAGATACGCAGTATTTT CASSLRTGSADTQYF TRBD1 . TRBJ2-3 TRBV5-8
TGCAGCGCTCGCCCACAGGTTAACACTGAAGCTTTCTTT CSARPQVNTEAFF . few TRBJ1-1 TRBV29-1
TGTGCCAGCAGCTTTACAGGGGGTGCTGAAGCTTTCTTT CASSFTGGAEAFF TRBD1 . TRBJ1-1 TRBV7-9
TGCGCCAGCAGTGAGGGGACAGAGGATGGCTACACCTTC CASSEGTEDGYTF TRBD1 . TRBJ1-2 TRBV10-1
TGTGCCAGCAGCTGGGACAGGGGGTTTCTGAACACTGAAGCTTTCTTT CASSWDRGFLNTEAFF TRBD1 . TRBJ1-1 TRBV5-6
TGTGCCAGCAGCTTAGTACCGGGACTAGCGGGCTACAATGAGCAGTTCTTC CASSLVPGLAGYNEQFF TRBD2 . TRBJ2-1 TRBV13
TGTGCCAGCTCACAACAACCAGGGGCCGATGGCTACACCTTC CASSQQPGADGYTF . . TRBJ1-2 TRBV18
TGTGCCAGCAGCTTTAGCGGGGGAGCTAGCACAGATACGCAGTATTTT CASSFSGGASTDTQYF TRBD2 once TRBJ2-3 TRBV7-9
TGTGCCAGCAGCTTTTCCTTCTCCCGGGGGACCGGGGAGCTGTTTTTT CASSFSFSRGTGELFF . . TRBJ2-2 TRBV7-7
TGCAGCGTCCAACCCAGGGGCACTAATGAAAAACTGTTTTTT CSVQPRGTNEKLFF . . TRBJ1-4 TRBV29-1